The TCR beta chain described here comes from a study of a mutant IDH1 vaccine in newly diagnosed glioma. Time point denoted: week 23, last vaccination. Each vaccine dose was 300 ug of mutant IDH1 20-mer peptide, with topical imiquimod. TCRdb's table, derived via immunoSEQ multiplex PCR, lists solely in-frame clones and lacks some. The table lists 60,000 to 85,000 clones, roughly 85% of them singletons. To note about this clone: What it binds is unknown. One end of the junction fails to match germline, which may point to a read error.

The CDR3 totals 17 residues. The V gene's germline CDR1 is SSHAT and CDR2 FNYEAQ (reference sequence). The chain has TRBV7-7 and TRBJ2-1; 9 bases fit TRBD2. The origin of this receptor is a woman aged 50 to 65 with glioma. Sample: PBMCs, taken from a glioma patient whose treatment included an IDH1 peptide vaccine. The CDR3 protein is CASSLASGITSYNEQFF. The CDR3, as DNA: TGTGCTAGCAGCTTGGCTAGCGGGATCACCTCCTACAATGAGCAGTTCTTC.